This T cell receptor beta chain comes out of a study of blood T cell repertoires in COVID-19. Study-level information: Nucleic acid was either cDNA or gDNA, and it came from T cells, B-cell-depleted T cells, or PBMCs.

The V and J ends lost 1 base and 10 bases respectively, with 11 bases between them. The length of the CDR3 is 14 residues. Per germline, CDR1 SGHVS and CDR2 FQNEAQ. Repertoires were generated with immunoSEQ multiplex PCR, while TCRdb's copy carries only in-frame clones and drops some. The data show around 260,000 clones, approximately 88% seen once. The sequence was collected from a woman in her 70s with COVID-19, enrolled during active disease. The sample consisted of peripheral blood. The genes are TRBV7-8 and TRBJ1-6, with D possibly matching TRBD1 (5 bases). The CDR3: CASSLVAGYSPLHF. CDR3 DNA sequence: TGTGCCAGCAGCTTAGTGGCAGGGTACTCACCCCTCCACTTT.